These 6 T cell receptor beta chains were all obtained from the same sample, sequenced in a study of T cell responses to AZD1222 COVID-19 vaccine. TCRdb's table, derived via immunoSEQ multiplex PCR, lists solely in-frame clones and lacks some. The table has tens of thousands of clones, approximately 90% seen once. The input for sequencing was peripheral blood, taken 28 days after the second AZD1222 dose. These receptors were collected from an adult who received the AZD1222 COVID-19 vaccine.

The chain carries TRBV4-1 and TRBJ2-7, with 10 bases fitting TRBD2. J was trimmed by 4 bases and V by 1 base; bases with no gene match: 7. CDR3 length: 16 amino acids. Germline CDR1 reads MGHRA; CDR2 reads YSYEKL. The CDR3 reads CASSQGISGGPYEQYV. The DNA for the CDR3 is TGCGCCAGCAGCCAAGGTATTAGCGGGGGGCCTTACGAGCAGTACGTC.

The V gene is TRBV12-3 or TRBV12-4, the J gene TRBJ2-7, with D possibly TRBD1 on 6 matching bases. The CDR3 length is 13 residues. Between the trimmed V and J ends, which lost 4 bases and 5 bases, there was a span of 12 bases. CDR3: CASSYDRFNEQYF. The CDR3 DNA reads TGTGCCAGCAGTTACGACAGGTTCAACGAGCAGTACTTC.

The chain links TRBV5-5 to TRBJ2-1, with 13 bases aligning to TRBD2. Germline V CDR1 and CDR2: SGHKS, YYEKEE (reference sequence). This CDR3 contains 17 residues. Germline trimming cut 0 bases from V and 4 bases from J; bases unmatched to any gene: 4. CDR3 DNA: TGTGCCAGCAGCTTGGAGGGGACTAGCGGGGTTTACAATGAGCAGTTCTTC. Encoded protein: CASSLEGTSGVYNEQFF.

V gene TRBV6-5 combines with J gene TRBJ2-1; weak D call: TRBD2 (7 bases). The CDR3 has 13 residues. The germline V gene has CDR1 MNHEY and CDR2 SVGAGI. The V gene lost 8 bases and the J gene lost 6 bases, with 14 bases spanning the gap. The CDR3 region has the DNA TGTGCCAGCTCGGGGGGCCCATTCAATGAGCAGTTCTTC. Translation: CASSGGPFNEQFF.

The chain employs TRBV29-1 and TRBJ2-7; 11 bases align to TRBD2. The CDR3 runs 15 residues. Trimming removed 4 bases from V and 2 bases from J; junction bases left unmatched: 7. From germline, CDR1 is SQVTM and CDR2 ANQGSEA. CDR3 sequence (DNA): TGCAGCGTTGTGGGTGGACTAGCGGGCCCCTACGAGCAGTACTTC. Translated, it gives CSVVGGLAGPYEQYF.

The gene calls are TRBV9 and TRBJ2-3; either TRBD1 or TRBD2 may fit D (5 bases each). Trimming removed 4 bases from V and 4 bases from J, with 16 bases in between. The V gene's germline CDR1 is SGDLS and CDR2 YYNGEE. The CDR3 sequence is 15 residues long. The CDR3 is CASSQGRLEADTQYF. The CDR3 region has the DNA TGTGCCAGCAGCCAGGGACGGTTAGAAGCAGATACGCAGTATTTT.